This paragraph covers one T cell receptor (beta chain) sequence. This sample was included in a study of blood T cell repertoires in COVID-19. Turning to the study itself: The United States, Italy and Spain provided the acute and convalescent COVID-19 samples.

The ends were cut back, 3 bases at V and 1 base at J, with 6 bases in the middle. The CDR3 has 13 amino acids. CDR1 and CDR2 from the germline V gene are MNHEY and SVGAGI. Using immunoSEQ multiplex PCR, the repertoire was profiled, and TCRdb retains in-frame clones only, with some absent. The sample records 350,000 to 400,000 clones, roughly nine tenths being singletons. This rearrangement joins TRBV6-5 to TRBJ1-1; TRBD1 might be the D (5 bases). The sample consisted of PBMCs or T cells enriched from blood (not recorded which). This receptor was taken from a young woman who had recovered from COVID-19. CDR3 sequence (DNA): TGTGCCAGCAGTTATGGACAGAACACTGAAGCTTTCTTT. It encodes CASSYGQNTEAFF.